The 13 T cell receptor beta chains reported below all come from one sample, sequenced in a study of blood T cells in healthy people across ages. For the second PCR, which ran for 7 to 11 cycles, a sample-barcoded 5' primer and a J-beta primer mix were used. TCRdb called the 5' RACE reads again in MiXCR, with one record for every CDR3 protein. The sample contains some 760,000 distinct CDR3 sequences, 20% to 25% of which appear only once. These data are also associated with another study on T cells of mothers and their children.

Source material: blood. The receptor set was obtained from a boy younger than 18 in good health.

This clonotype was counted a few times. CDR3 in amino acids: CASINRSLSRFYEQYF. The CDR3 region has the DNA TGTGCCAGCATTAACAGGAGCCTCTCTCGATTCTACGAGCAGTACTTC. The chain joins TRBV12-3 or TRBV12-4 to TRBJ2-7; tentative D call: TRBD1 (5 bases). The V gene lost 7 bases and the J gene lost 3 bases, with 22 bases spanning the gap. The CDR3 consists of 16 residues.

This chain joins TRBV4-2 and TRBJ2-1; 7 bases map to TRBD2. Trimming removed 1 base from V and 0 bases from J; junction bases left unmatched: 12. This CDR3 region has 19 residues. Germline-derived CDR1 and CDR2 are LGHNA and YNFKEQ. The CDR3 DNA reads as TGTGCCAGCAGCCAAGCGGCCATGCGAGGGAGGGGCTCCTACAATGAGCAGTTCTTC. Translated, it gives CASSQAAMRGRGSYNEQFF.

This clonotype was observed a handful of times. This chain joins TRBV7-9 and TRBJ2-1, with TRBD1 identical over 8 bases. The DNA matches TRBJ2-4 better at its end, which makes the J call doubtful. Germline V gene lookup returns CDR1 SEHNR and CDR2 FQNEAQ (reference sequence). This CDR3 region has 15 residues. CDR3 in amino acids: CASSSTQGADETQYF. The CDR3 DNA is TGTGCCAGCAGCTCGACCCAGGGGGCGGATGAGACTCAGTACTTC.

This clonotype has more than one count but fewer than ten. V is TRBV12-3 or TRBV12-4 and J is TRBJ2-3; D remains ambiguous. The CDR3 is 13 amino acids. The V end was cut by 7 bases, the J end by 4 bases, with 12 bases between. The DNA of the CDR3 is TGTGCCAGCAAATCGTTTGACTCAGATACGCAGTATTTT. Encoded protein: CASKSFDSDTQYF.

This clonotype turned up a few times. The CDR3 DNA follows: TGCGCCAGCGGCCGGGACCTAGAATACGAGCAGTACTTC. Protein product: CASGRDLEYEQYF. The rearrangement joins TRBV5-1 to TRBJ2-7; D may match TRBD1 or TRBD2 (5 bases each). With 7 bases removed from V and 4 bases from J, the gap between germline ends came to 15 bases. Per the germline V gene, CDR1 is SGHRS and CDR2 is YFSETQ. The CDR3 is made up of 13 amino acids.

The chain couples TRBV7-8 to TRBJ2-5; no firm D call. Germline V lookup: CDR1 SGHVS, CDR2 FQNEAQ. V gave up 3 bases and J gave up 2 bases, with 19 bases separating them. CDR3 length: 17 residues. This chain's CDR3 is CASSFPLYKDRQETQYF. CDR3 DNA sequence: TGTGCCAGCAGCTTCCCCCTCTACAAGGATAGACAAGAGACCCAGTACTTC.

V and J are TRBV6-1 and TRBJ1-6, with D hard to call. CDR1 MNHNS and CDR2 SASEGT come from the germline V gene. Trimming cost V 3 bases and J 3 bases, with 6 bases left between them. The CDR3 runs to 14 residues. CDR3 nucleotides: TGTGCCAGCAGTGACAGTCACTATAATTCACCCCTCCACTTT. Protein sequence: CASSDSHYNSPLHF.

The chain is built from TRBV7-6 and TRBJ2-7; 16 bases line up with TRBD2. CDR1 SGHVS and CDR2 FNYEAQ come from the germline V gene. The CDR3 consists of 20 residues. V lost 4 bases and J lost 4; bases outside the gene matches: 16. The chain's CDR3 is CASSYDPPGLAGGVKYEQYF. CDR3 nucleotide sequence: TGTGCCAGCAGCTACGACCCTCCGGGACTAGCGGGGGGGGTAAAGTACGAGCAGTACTTC.

This clonotype was seen ten or more times. V and J are TRBV7-2 and TRBJ1-1, with D unclear. The CDR3 loop spans 13 amino acids. Germline values: CDR1 SGHTA, CDR2 FQGNSA. V was shortened by 2 bases and J by 0 bases, with 4 bases between the two germline ends. The CDR3 DNA reads as TGTGCCAGCAGCTTACACTTGAACACTGAAGCTTTCTTT. Its protein product is CASSLHLNTEAFF. Full variable domain (remainder filled in from reference TRBV7-2 and TRBJ1-1): GAGVSQSPSNKVTEKGKDVELRCDPISGHTALYWYRQSLGQGLEFLIYFQGNSAPDKSGLPSDRFSAERTGGSVSTLTIQRTQQEDSAVYLCASSLHLNTEAFFGQGTRLTVV.

This chain connects TRBV5-6 to TRBJ2-3; 10 bases line up with TRBD2. The CDR3 length is 16 residues. Germline V CDR1 and CDR2: SGHDT, YYEEEE. V gave up 4 bases and J gave up 6 bases; unmatched junction bases: 11. In DNA form, the CDR3 reads TGTGCCAGCAGCCCTCGGGCTAGCGGGAGTGGGGATACGCAGTATTTT. Its translation: CASSPRASGSGDTQYF.

The gene calls are TRBV20-1 and TRBJ2-4; TRBD1 is a possible D gene (5 bases). CDR1 and CDR2 from the germline V gene are DFQATT and SNEGSKA (reference sequence). Deletions cut 6 bases from V and 0 bases from J, with 9 bases between. CDR3 size: 13 residues. CDR3 residues: CSAIDRAKNIQYF. DNA of the CDR3: TGCAGTGCCATCGACAGAGCCAAAAACATTCAGTACTTC.

The V gene is TRBV15, the J gene TRBJ1-1; tentative D call: TRBD1 (5 bases). Trimming cost V 0 bases and J 5 bases, with 10 bases left between them. In germline, CDR1 is LNHNV, CDR2 YYDKDF (reference sequence). This CDR3 contains 14 residues. The CDR3 sequence: CATSRDRGWTEAFF. DNA for the CDR3: TGTGCCACCAGCAGAGATAGGGGTTGGACTGAAGCTTTCTTT.

This clonotype was observed a handful of times. This chain links TRBV15 with TRBJ1-1, with a possible D match to TRBD1 (6 bases). Between the trimmed V and J ends, which lost 0 bases and 7 bases, there was a span of 12 bases. CDR1 and CDR2 from the germline V gene are LNHNV and YYDKDF (reference sequence). The CDR3 is made up of 14 amino acids. The CDR3 spells CATSRDLGAVEAFF. The CDR3 DNA follows: TGTGCCACCAGCAGAGATCTGGGGGCGGTTGAAGCTTTCTTT.